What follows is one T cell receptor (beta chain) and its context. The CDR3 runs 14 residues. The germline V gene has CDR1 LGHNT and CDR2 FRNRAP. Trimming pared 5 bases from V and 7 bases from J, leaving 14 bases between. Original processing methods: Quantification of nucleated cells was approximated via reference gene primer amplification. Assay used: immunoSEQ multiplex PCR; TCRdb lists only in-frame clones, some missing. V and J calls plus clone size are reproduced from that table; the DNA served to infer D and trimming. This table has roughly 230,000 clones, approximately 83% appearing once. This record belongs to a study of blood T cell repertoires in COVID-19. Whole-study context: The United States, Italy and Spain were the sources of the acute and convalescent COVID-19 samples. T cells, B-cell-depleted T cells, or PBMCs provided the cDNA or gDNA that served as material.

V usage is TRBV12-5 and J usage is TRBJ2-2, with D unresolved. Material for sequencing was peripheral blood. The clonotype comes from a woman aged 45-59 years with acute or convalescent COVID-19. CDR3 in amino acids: CASGTSVEIGELFF. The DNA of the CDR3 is TGTGCTAGTGGTACCTCGGTGGAGATCGGGGAGCTGTTTTTT.